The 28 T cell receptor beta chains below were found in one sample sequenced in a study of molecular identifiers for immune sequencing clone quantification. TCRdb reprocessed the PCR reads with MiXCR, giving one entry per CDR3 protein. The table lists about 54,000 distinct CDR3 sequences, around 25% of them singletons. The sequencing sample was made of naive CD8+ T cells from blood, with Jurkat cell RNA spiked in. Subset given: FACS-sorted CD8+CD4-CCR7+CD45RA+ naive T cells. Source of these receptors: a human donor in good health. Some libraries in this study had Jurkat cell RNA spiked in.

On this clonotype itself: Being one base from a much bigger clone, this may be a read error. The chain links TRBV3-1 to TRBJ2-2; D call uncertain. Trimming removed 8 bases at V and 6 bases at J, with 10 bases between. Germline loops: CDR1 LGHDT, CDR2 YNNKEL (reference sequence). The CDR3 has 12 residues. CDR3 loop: CASLRDPGELFF. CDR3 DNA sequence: TGTGCCAGCCTCAGAGACCCCGGGGAGCTGTTTTTT.

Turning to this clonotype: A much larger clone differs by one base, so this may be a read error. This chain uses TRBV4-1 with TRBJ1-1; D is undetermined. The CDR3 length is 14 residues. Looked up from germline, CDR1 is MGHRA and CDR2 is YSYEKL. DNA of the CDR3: TGCGCCAGCAGCCAAGGTAGGATGAACACTGAAACTTTCTTT. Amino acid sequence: CASSQGRMNTETFF.

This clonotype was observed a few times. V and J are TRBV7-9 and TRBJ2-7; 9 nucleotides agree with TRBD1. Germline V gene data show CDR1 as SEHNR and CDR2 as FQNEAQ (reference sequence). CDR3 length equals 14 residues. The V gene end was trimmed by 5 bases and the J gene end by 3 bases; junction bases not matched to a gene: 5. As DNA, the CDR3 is TGTGCCAGCAGCCGGGACAGGGAGCGCTACGAGCAGTACTTC. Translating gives CASSRDRERYEQYF. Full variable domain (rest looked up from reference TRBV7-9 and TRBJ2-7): DTGVSQNPRHKITKRGQNVTFRCDPISEHNRLYWYRQTLGQGPEFLTYFQNEAQLEKSRLLSDRFSAERPKGSFSTLEIQRTEQGDSAMYLCASSRDRERYEQYFGPGTRLTVT.

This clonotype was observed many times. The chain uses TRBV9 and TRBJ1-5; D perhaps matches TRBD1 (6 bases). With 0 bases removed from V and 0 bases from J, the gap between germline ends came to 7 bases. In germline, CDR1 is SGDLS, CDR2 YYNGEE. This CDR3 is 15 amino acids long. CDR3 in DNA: TGTGCCAGCAGCGTAGAAGGGGGTAGCAATCAGCCCCAGCATTTT. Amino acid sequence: CASSVEGGSNQPQHF.

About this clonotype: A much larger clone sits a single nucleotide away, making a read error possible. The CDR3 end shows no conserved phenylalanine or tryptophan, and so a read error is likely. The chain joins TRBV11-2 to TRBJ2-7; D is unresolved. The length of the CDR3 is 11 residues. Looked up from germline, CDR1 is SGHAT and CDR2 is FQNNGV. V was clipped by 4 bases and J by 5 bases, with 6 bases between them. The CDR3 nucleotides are TGTGCCAGCAGCTCAATGGACGAGCAGTACTCC. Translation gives CASSSMDEQYS.

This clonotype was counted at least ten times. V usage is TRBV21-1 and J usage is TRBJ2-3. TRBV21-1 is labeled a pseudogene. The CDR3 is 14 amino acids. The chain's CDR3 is CASSKYIRQATQYF. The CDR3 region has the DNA TGTGCCAGCAGCAAGTACATCAGGCAGGCGACGCAGTATTTT.

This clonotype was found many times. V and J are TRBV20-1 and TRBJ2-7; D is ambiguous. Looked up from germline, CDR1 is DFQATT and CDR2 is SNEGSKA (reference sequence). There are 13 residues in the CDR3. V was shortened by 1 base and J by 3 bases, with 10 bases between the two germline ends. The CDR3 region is CSARGTPYYEQYF. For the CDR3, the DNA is TGCAGTGCTAGAGGGACGCCTTACTACGAGCAGTACTTC.

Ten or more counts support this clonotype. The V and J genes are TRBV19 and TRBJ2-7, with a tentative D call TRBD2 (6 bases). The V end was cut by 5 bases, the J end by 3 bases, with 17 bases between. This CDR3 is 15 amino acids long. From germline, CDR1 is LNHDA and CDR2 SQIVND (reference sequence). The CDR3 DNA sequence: TGTGCCAGTAGTCCGGGACTCCCTATTTACTACGAGCAGTACTTC. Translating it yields CASSPGLPIYYEQYF.

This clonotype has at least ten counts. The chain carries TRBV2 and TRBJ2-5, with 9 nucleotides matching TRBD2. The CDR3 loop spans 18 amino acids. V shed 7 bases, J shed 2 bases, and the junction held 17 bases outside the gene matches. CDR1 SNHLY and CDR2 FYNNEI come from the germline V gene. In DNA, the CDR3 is TGTGCCAGCACCCTAAACCACGGGACTAGCACTGAACAAGAGACCCAGTACTTC. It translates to CASTLNHGTSTEQETQYF.

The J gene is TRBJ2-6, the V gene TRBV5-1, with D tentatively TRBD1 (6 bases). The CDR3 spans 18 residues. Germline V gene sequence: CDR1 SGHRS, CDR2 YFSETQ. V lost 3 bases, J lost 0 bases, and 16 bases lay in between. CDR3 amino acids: CASSWMDSPGSGANVLTF. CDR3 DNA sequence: TGCGCCAGCAGCTGGATGGACAGCCCGGGCTCTGGGGCCAACGTCCTGACTTTC.

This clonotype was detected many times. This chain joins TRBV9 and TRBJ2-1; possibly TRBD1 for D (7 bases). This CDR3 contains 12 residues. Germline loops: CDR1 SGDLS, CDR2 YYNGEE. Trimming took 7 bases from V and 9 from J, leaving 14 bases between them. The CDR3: CASGGQGGEQFF. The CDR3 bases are TGTGCCAGCGGGGGGCAGGGGGGTGAGCAGTTCTTC.

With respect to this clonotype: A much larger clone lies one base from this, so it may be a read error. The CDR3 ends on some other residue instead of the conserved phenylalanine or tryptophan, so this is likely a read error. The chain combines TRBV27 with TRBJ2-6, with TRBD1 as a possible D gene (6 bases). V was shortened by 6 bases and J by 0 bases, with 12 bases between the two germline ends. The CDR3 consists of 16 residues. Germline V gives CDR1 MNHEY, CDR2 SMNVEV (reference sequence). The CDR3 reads CASRRDNYSGANVLTL. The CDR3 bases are TGTGCCAGCAGAAGGGACAACTACTCTGGGGCCAACGTCCTGACTCTC.

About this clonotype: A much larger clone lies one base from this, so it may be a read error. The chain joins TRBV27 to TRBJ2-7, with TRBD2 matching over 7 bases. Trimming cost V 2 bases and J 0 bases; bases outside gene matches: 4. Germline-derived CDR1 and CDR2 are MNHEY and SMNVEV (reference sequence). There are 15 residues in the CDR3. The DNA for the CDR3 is TGTGCCAGCAGTTTAGTGGGAGGGCACTCCTACGAGCAGTACTTC. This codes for CASSLVGGHSYEQYF.

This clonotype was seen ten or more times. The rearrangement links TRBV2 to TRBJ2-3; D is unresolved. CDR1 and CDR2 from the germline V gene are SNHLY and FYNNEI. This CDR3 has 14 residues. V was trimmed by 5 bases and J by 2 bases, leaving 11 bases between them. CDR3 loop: CASSNPEDTDTQYF. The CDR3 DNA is TGTGCCAGCAGTAACCCAGAAGACACAGATACGCAGTATTTT.

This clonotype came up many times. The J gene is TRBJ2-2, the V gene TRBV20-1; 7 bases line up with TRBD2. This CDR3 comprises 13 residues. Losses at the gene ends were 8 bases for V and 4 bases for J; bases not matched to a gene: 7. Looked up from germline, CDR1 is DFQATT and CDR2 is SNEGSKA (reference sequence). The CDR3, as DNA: TGCAGTCCCCAGGAGCGGGGCACCGGGGAGCTGTTTTTT. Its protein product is CSPQERGTGELFF.

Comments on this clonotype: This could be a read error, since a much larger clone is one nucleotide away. The CDR3: CACSKTGSSTDTQYF. The CDR3 nucleotides are TGTGCCTGCTCCAAGACAGGGAGTAGCACAGATACGCAGTATTTT. V and J are TRBV30 and TRBJ2-3; 7 positions match TRBD1. The CDR3 totals 15 residues. Germline CDR1 is GTSNPN and CDR2 is SVGIG (reference sequence). After removal of 6 bases from V and 0 bases from J, the junction contained 9 bases not matched to a gene.

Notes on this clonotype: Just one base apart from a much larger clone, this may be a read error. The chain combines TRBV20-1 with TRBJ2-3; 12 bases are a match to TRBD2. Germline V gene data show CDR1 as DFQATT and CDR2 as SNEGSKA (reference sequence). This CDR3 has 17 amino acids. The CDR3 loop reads CSATSTHLAGGTGTQYF. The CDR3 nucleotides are TGCAGTGCTACCTCTACCCATCTAGCGGGGGGGACAGGTACGCAGTATTTT.

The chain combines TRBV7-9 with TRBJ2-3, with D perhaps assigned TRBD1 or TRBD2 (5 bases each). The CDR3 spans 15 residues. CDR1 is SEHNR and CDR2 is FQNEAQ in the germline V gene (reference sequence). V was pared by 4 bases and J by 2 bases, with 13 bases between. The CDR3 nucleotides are TGTGCCAGCAGCTCATCTCTAGGGACCACAGATACGCAGTATTTT. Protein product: CASSSSLGTTDTQYF.

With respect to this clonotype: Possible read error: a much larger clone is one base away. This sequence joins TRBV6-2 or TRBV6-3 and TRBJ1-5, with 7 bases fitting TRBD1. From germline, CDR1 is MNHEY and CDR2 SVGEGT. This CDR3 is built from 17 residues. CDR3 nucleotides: TGTGTCAGCAGTTTCCTCCGACAGGGCGGAAGCAATCAGCCCCAGCATTTT. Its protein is CVSSFLRQGGSNQPQHF.

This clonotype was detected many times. CDR3 DNA: TGCGCCAGCAGCTTGGAAGAGACGGGAGGGCCCTACGAGCAGTACTTC. This gives the protein CASSLEETGGPYEQYF. The genes are TRBV5-1 and TRBJ2-7, with 8 bases aligning to TRBD2. CDR1 and CDR2 from the germline V gene are SGHRS and YFSETQ. The CDR3 covers 16 residues. Trimming took 0 bases from V and 2 from J; bases not matched to a gene: 7. Together with reference TRBV5-1 and TRBJ2-7, the CDR3 gives the full variable domain: KAGVTQTPRYLIKTRGQQVTLSCSPISGHRSVSWYQQTPGQGLQFLFEYFSETQRNKGNFPGRFSGRQFSNSRSEMNVSTLELGDSALYLCASSLEETGGPYEQYFGPGTRLTVT.

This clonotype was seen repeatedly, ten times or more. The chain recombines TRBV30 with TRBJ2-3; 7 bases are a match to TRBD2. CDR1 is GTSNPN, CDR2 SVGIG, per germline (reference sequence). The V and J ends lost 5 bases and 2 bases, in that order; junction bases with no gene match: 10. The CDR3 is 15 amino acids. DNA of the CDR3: TGTGCCTGGGTTCCCCTGGGAGGGGTCACAGATACGCAGTATTTT. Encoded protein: CAWVPLGGVTDTQYF.

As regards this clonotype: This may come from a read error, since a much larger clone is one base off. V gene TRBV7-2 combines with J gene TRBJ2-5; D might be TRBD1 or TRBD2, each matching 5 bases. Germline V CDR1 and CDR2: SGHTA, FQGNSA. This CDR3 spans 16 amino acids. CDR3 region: CASSLGVGGLSENQYF. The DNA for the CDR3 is TGTGCCAGCAGCTTGGGGGTTGGCGGACTGAGCGAGAACCAGTACTTC. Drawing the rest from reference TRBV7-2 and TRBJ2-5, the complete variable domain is GAGVSQSPSNKVTEKGKDVELRCDPISGHTALYWYRQSLGQGLEFLIYFQGNSAPDKSGLPSDRFSAERTGGSVSTLTIQRTQQEDSAVYLCASSLGVGGLSENQYFGPGTRLLVL.

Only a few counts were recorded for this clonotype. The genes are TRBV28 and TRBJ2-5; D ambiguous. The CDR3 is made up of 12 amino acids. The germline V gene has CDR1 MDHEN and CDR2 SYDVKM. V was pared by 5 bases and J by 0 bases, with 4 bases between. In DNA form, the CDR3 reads TGTGCCAGCAGTCCCGACCAAGAGACCCAGTACTTC. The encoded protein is CASSPDQETQYF.

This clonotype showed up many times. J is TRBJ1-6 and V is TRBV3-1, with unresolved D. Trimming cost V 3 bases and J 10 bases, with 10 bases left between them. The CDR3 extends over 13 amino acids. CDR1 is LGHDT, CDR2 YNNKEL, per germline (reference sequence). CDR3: CASSQGLSSPLHF. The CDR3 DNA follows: TGTGCCAGCAGCCAGGGTCTATCCTCACCCCTCCACTTT.

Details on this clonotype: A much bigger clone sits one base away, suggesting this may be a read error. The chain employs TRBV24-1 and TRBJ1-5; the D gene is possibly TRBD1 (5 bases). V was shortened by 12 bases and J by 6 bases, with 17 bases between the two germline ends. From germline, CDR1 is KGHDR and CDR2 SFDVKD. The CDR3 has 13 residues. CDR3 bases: TGTGCCCCCCAGGAGGGGTTCGGTCAGCCCCAGCATTTT. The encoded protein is CAPQEGFGQPQHF.

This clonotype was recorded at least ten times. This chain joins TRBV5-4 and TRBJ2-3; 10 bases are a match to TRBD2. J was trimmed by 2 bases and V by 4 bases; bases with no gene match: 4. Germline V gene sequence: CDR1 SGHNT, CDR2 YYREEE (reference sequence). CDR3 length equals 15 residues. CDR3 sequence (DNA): TGTGCCAGCAGCGCGCTAGCGGGGGTCACAGATACGCAGTATTTT. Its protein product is CASSALAGVTDTQYF.

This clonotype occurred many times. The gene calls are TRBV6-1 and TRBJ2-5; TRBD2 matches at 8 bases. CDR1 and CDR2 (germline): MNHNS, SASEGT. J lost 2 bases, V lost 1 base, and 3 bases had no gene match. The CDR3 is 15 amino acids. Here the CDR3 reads CASSEVLADQETQYF. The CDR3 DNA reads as TGTGCCAGCAGTGAAGTACTAGCGGATCAAGAGACCCAGTACTTC.

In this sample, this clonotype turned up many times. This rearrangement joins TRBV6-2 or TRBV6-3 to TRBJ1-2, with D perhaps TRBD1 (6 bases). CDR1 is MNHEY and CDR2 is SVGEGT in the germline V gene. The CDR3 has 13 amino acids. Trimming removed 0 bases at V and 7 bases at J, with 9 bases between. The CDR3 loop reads CASSYSTGSGYTF. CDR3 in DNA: TGTGCCAGCAGTTACTCAACAGGGTCTGGCTACACCTTC.